This TCR beta chain was observed in a study of blood T cell repertoires in COVID-19. Adults between roughly 18 and 95 years of age took part from 24 US areas. Participants were placed into cohorts based on the clinical history they reported. Study processing details: From reference gene primer amplification, estimates of nucleated cell counts were derived. Produced via immunoSEQ multiplex PCR; TCRdb's table is partial and in-frame only. Clone size and the V and J calls come from that table; the DNA yielded D and trimming. The sample gives 130,000 to 150,000 clones, roughly 89% of which show up once; 5.8% is in the top ten. V lost 6 bases and J lost 5; bases outside the gene matches: 10. CDR3 size: 15 residues. CDR1 is SGHRS, CDR2 YFSETQ, per germline.

The source material was PBMCs or T cells enriched from blood (not recorded which). This sequence originates from a woman aged 45-59 years who had been exposed to COVID-19. The chain carries TRBV5-1 and TRBJ2-5; TRBD2 agrees at 10 bases. CDR3 sequence (DNA): TGCGCCAGCATACCTAGCGGGAGAGTAGAGGAGACCCAGTACTTC. The encoded protein is CASIPSGRVEETQYF.